In its sample, the clone carrying this T cell receptor (beta chain) ranks as medium-sized (0.01 to 0.1%). Each TCR cDNA molecule carried a unique molecular identifier. TCRdb passed the 5' RACE reads through MiXCR, listing each CDR3 protein once. The data hold some 8,700 distinct CDR3 sequences, with 7% to 10% observed a single time. Trimming took 6 bases from V and 5 from J; bases not matched to a gene: 7. Germline V gene data show CDR1 as DFQATT and CDR2 as SNEGSKA (reference sequence). The CDR3 loop spans 13 amino acids. As for time point: sample taken at primary tumor resection. Sequencing of whole RNA from tumor, nontumor lung or frozen PBMC involved no sorting. This sample is drawn from a study of spatial heterogeneity in lung cancer. The wider study: Detection of beta-chain sequences consistently exceeded that of alpha-chain sequences.

This clonotype was sampled from a female donor with early-stage non-small cell lung cancer. The sequencing here drew on PBMCs, taken at surgery. The V and J genes are TRBV20-1 and TRBJ2-5, with 9 bases aligning to TRBD1. DNA for the CDR3: TGCAGTGCCGGGACAGGGACCGGCGAGACCCAGTACTTC. Translating it yields CSAGTGTGETQYF.